These 5 T cell receptor beta chains share one sample of origin, sequenced in a study of technical replicates of blood from several donors. The assay was immunoSEQ multiplex PCR, and TCRdb's table has in-frame clones only and misses some. The table shows more than 75,000 clones, with approximately 86% occurring only once. Input material: PBMCs. These receptor sequences come from a human donor in good health. Some clones in this sample may be carry-over from other donors' samples.

The CDR3 DNA reads as TGTGCCAGCAGTCAAACAGGGTCGGAGCAGCCCCAGCATTTT. Amino acid sequence: CASSQTGSEQPQHF. This sequence joins TRBV6-6 and TRBJ1-5, with D possibly TRBD1 on 6 matching bases. Germline CDR1 MNHNY, CDR2 SVGAGI (reference sequence). The CDR3 spans 14 residues. The ends were cut back, 5 bases at V and 7 bases at J, with 15 bases in the middle.

The gene calls are TRBV6-6 and TRBJ2-7; 11 bases line up with TRBD1. The CDR3 runs 16 residues. The junction had 10 bases not matched to a gene; V was cut back by 8 bases and J by 1 base. Germline V CDR1 and CDR2: MNHNY, SVGAGI (reference sequence). The DNA of the CDR3 is TGTGCCAGCCGGAGAGCGGGACAGGGGGTATCCTACGAGCAGTACTTC. It translates to CASRRAGQGVSYEQYF.

CDR3 nucleotides: TGTGCCAGCAGCTTTCCACTAGCGGGAGTAAGAGATACGCAGTATTTT. This translates into CASSFPLAGVRDTQYF. The genes are TRBV5-6 and TRBJ2-3; 11 nucleotides agree with TRBD2. Germline-derived CDR1 and CDR2 are SGHDT and YYEEEE. CDR3 length: 16 amino acids. Losses at the gene ends were 2 bases for V and 5 bases for J; bases not matched to a gene: 7.

J is TRBJ2-1 and V is TRBV6-7; 12 nucleotides line up with TRBD2. TRBV6-7 carries the ORF label, with uncertain function. The CDR3 length is 20 residues. Trimming removed 1 base from V and 0 bases from J; junction bases left unmatched: 10. The CDR3, as DNA: TGTGCCAGCAGTTACTGGGTAACTAGCGGGAGGCTGAGCTCCTACAATGAGCAGTTCTTC. Its translation is CASSYWVTSGRLSSYNEQFF.

V gene TRBV6-5 combines with J gene TRBJ1-2, with a weak D call TRBD1 (5 bases). V lost 0 bases and J lost 3, with 14 bases in between. Germline-derived CDR1 and CDR2 are MNHEY and SVGAGI. The CDR3 is made up of 16 amino acids. CDR3 loop: CASSYSIRAPHYGYTF. The DNA for the CDR3 is TGTGCCAGCAGTTACTCCATCAGGGCTCCGCACTATGGCTACACCTTC.